One T cell receptor (beta chain) is described in this entry. The antigen remains unidentified. Other DNA sequences from this sample encode an identical CDR3 as well. This record belongs to a study of cytomegalovirus exposure and HLA in healthy donors. Study results and caveats: Many donors carried some public TCRs, although rarity characterized most TCR sequences. A highly shared variant cluster was judged a likely technical artifact.

This CDR3 contains 13 residues. V lost 6 bases to trimming and J lost 1 base, with 9 bases between them. In germline, CDR1 is SGHTA, CDR2 FQGTGA. PCR primers comprised 60 Vbeta and 13 Jbeta primers. Only in-frame clones appear in the TCRdb table, and some are missing; sequencing was by immunoSEQ multiplex PCR. The repertoire holds about 140,000 clones, with over 75% as singletons. Sequencing was done on a sample of PBMCs. This receptor was taken from a woman aged 25 to 39 in good health and CMV-seronegative. This chain links TRBV7-3 with TRBJ1-1; perhaps TRBD1 as D (6 bases). CDR3 bases: TGTGCCAGCAGTCAGGACAGGAACACTGAAGCTTTCTTT. Encoded protein: CASSQDRNTEAFF. Drawing the rest from reference TRBV7-3 and TRBJ1-1, the complete variable domain is GAGVSQTPSNKVTEKGKYVELRCDPISGHTALYWYRQSLGQGPEFLIYFQGTGAADDSGLPNDRFFAVRPEGSVSTLKIQRTERGDSAVYLCASSQDRNTEAFFGQGTRLTVV.